A selection of T cell receptor beta chains follows, all from one sample in a study of cytomegalovirus exposure and HLA in healthy donors. Here immunoSEQ multiplex PCR was the method, and the copy in TCRdb shows in-frame clones only, minus some. The profile covers 110,000 or so clones, with less than 80% appearing a single time and around 4.2% taken by the ten largest. Material for sequencing was PBMCs. These receptors originate from a woman aged 40 to 50 in good health and CMV-seropositive. The CDR3 runs from the conserved cysteine through the conserved F or W. Fields, in order: J gene, D gene, V gene, clone size, CDR3 DNA, CDR3 protein. D genes are given only for firm matches. Clone size appears in some rows only: once, few, many, or a class for an expanded clone.

j_gene: TRBJ2-3; d_gene: TRBD1; v_gene: TRBV10-3; abundance: few; CDR3nt: TGTGCCATCAAAACCGGGACAGGGAAGGAAGATACGCAGTATTTT; CDR3aa: CAIKTGTGKEDTQYF
j_gene: TRBJ2-2; d_gene: TRBD2; v_gene: TRBV7-2; abundance: NA; CDR3nt: TGTGCCAGCAGCTTAGGCGGGAGGGGGAACACCGGGGAGCTGTTTTTT; CDR3aa: CASSLGGRGNTGELFF
j_gene: TRBJ2-1; d_gene: NA; v_gene: TRBV7-6; abundance: NA; CDR3nt: TGTGCCAGCAGCCTCCTTAATGAGCAGTTCTTC; CDR3aa: CASSLLNEQFF
j_gene: TRBJ1-6; d_gene: NA; v_gene: TRBV19; abundance: NA; CDR3nt: TGTGCCAGTAGTATCGGGGGTTCACCCCTCCACTTT; CDR3aa: CASSIGGSPLHF
j_gene: TRBJ2-7; d_gene: NA; v_gene: TRBV27; abundance: few; CDR3nt: TGTGCCAGCAGTTTTAGCGAGAGCTCCTACGAGCAGTACTTC; CDR3aa: CASSFSESSYEQYF
j_gene: TRBJ1-2; d_gene: NA; v_gene: TRBV5-1; abundance: NA; CDR3nt: TGCGCCAGCAGCCCTACCCCCAATTCAGGGGAAGGGGTCTATGGCTACACCTTC; CDR3aa: CASSPTPNSGEGVYGYTF
j_gene: TRBJ2-5; d_gene: NA; v_gene: TRBV7-7; abundance: NA; CDR3nt: TGTGCTAGCAGCTTAGGTCCGGGCCAAGAGACCCAGTACTTC; CDR3aa: CASSLGPGQETQYF
j_gene: TRBJ2-5; d_gene: TRBD2; v_gene: TRBV18; abundance: once; CDR3nt: TGTGCCAGCTCAGCACTAGCGGGGGCCACTCAAGAGACCCAGTACTTC; CDR3aa: CASSALAGATQETQYF
j_gene: TRBJ2-1; d_gene: NA; v_gene: TRBV10-1; abundance: NA; CDR3nt: TGCGCCAGCAGTGAGGAGGCGTTCTACAATGAGCAGTTCTTC; CDR3aa: CASSEEAFYNEQFF
j_gene: TRBJ2-1; d_gene: NA; v_gene: TRBV6-6; abundance: NA; CDR3nt: TGTGCCAGCAGCCAGGCAGGGCGCGGATCAGGGGAGCAGTTCTTC; CDR3aa: CASSQAGRGSGEQFF
j_gene: TRBJ2-3; d_gene: NA; v_gene: TRBV9; abundance: NA; CDR3nt: TGTGCCAGCAGCGTAGAGAGCTACCCCACAGGTACGCAGTATTTT; CDR3aa: CASSVESYPTGTQYF
j_gene: TRBJ2-4; d_gene: NA; v_gene: TRBV6-5; abundance: NA; CDR3nt: TGTGCCAGTCACCCCAGCAGGAGAGGGAGTGCACCTCAGTACTTC; CDR3aa: CASHPSRRGSAPQYF
j_gene: TRBJ2-2; d_gene: TRBD2; v_gene: TRBV19; abundance: few; CDR3nt: TGTGCCAGTAGTACGACGGGGCGGGGGGGTGGGCCCGGGGAGCTGTTTTTT; CDR3aa: CASSTTGRGGGPGELFF
j_gene: TRBJ1-2; d_gene: NA; v_gene: TRBV5-1; abundance: NA; CDR3nt: TGCGCCAGCAGCTTGGATTGGGGCAGAGCTTATGGCTACACCTTC; CDR3aa: CASSLDWGRAYGYTF
j_gene: TRBJ1-2; d_gene: NA; v_gene: TRBV18; abundance: NA; CDR3nt: TGTGCCAGCTCAGCCTTGACGGAGTATGGCTACACCTTC; CDR3aa: CASSALTEYGYTF
j_gene: TRBJ2-7; d_gene: TRBD2; v_gene: TRBV6-1; abundance: once; CDR3nt: TGTGCCAGCAGTGCCCGGACTAGCGGGGACTACGAGCAGTACTTC; CDR3aa: CASSARTSGDYEQYF
j_gene: TRBJ2-7; d_gene: TRBD2; v_gene: TRBV7-6; abundance: once; CDR3nt: TGTGCCAGCAGCCCGGGGACTAGCGGGGGACCCTACGAGCAGTACTTC; CDR3aa: CASSPGTSGGPYEQYF
j_gene: TRBJ2-3; d_gene: NA; v_gene: TRBV19; abundance: NA; CDR3nt: TGTGCCAGTAAACGGGCAGATACGCAGTATTTT; CDR3aa: CASKRADTQYF
j_gene: TRBJ2-3; d_gene: NA; v_gene: TRBV4-1; abundance: NA; CDR3nt: TGCGCCAGCAGACGACAAGGCACAGATACGCAGTATTTT; CDR3aa: CASRRQGTDTQYF
j_gene: TRBJ2-3; d_gene: TRBD2; v_gene: TRBV4-2; abundance: NA; CDR3nt: TGTGCCAGCGGGCTGGCGGGGGGGAGAGCTAGCACAGATACGCAGTATTTT; CDR3aa: CASGLAGGRASTDTQYF
j_gene: TRBJ1-2; d_gene: NA; v_gene: TRBV6-1; abundance: few; CDR3nt: TGTGCCAGCAGACCGGACAGCCGCCTGAATGGCTACACCTTC; CDR3aa: CASRPDSRLNGYTF
j_gene: TRBJ2-5; d_gene: NA; v_gene: TRBV7-9; abundance: once; CDR3nt: TGTGCCAGCAGTTTAGGAGTCTTGGAGACCCAGTACTTC; CDR3aa: CASSLGVLETQYF
j_gene: TRBJ1-2; d_gene: TRBD1; v_gene: TRBV18; abundance: NA; CDR3nt: TGTGCCAGCTCATCATACAGGGGAGACTATGGCTACACCTTC; CDR3aa: CASSSYRGDYGYTF
j_gene: TRBJ2-1; d_gene: TRBD2; v_gene: TRBV7-3; abundance: NA; CDR3nt: TGTGCCAGCAGCTTCTCGGGACTGTCGACTAGCGGGCTTAACAATGAGCAGTTCTTC; CDR3aa: CASSFSGLSTSGLNNEQFF
j_gene: TRBJ1-5; d_gene: NA; v_gene: TRBV2; abundance: NA; CDR3nt: TGTGCCAGCGTAGAGCGAACAGGGAGTCGTCAGCCCCAGCATTTT; CDR3aa: CASVERTGSRQPQHF
j_gene: TRBJ2-7; d_gene: TRBD1; v_gene: TRBV30; abundance: NA; CDR3nt: TGTGCCTGGAGTGTACATGACAACAGGGGATCCTACGAGCAGTACTTC; CDR3aa: CAWSVHDNRGSYEQYF
j_gene: TRBJ1-2; d_gene: NA; v_gene: TRBV25-1; abundance: NA; CDR3nt: TGTACCAGCATTGGCCCGGGTTACCAAGGGAGCTATGGCTACACCTTC; CDR3aa: CTSIGPGYQGSYGYTF
j_gene: TRBJ1-2; d_gene: NA; v_gene: TRBV7-2; abundance: NA; CDR3nt: TGTGCCAGCAGCTTAGGGCCAGGCAGGGTGAGCTATGGCTACACCTTC; CDR3aa: CASSLGPGRVSYGYTF
j_gene: TRBJ1-1; d_gene: NA; v_gene: TRBV9; abundance: NA; CDR3nt: TGTGCCAGCAGCGCATATATAGACCCGCGGGTGAACACTGAAGCTTTCTTT; CDR3aa: CASSAYIDPRVNTEAFF